The sequence of this T cell receptor (beta chain) was determined in a study of blood T cell repertoires in COVID-19. In germline, CDR1 is SGHRS, CDR2 YFSETQ. Trimming took 4 bases from V and 3 from J; bases not matched to a gene: 7. CDR3 length equals 15 residues. TCRdb keeps only in-frame clones here, not all; method: immunoSEQ multiplex PCR. The repertoire holds some 160,000 clones, with around 85% as singletons. The sequence derives from a woman aged 35 to 49 who had recovered from COVID-19. V gene TRBV5-1 combines with J gene TRBJ2-3; 8 bases are a match to TRBD2. Specimen: PBMCs or T cells enriched from blood (not recorded which). The CDR3 DNA reads as TGCGCCAGCAGCCAAGGTAGCGGGGAGACAGATACGCAGTATTTT. Protein product: CASSQGSGETDTQYF.